This TCR beta chain was profiled in a study of response to subunit inactivated influenza vaccine. Germline CDR1 SGHTA, CDR2 FQGNSA. V was trimmed by 8 bases and J by 0 bases, leaving 17 bases between them. The CDR3 extends over 16 amino acids. TCRdb re-called the RT-PCR reads with MiXCR, one entry per CDR3 protein. The table includes about 530,000 distinct CDR3 sequences, roughly 13% detected once. The sequencing used PBMCs from blood, collected more than 35 days after vaccination. The source is a man aged 50 to 59 who received an inactivated influenza vaccine. This sequence joins TRBV7-2 and TRBJ2-1, with D possibly TRBD1 on 6 matching bases. CDR3 amino acids: CASGARGERSYNEQFF. For the CDR3, the DNA is TGTGCCAGCGGAGCCAGGGGCGAACGCTCCTACAATGAGCAGTTCTTC.